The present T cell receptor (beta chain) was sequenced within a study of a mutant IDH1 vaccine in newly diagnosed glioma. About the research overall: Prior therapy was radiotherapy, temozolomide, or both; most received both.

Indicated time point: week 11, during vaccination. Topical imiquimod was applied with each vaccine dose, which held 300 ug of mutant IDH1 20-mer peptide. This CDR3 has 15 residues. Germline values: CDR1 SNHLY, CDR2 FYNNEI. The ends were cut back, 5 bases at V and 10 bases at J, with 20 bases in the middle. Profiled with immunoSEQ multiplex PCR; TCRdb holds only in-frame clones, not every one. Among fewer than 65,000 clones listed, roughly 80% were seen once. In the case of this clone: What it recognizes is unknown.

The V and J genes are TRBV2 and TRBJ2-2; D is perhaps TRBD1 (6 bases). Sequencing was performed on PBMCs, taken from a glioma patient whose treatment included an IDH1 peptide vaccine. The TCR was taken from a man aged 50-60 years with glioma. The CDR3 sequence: CASSYGTLFPSELFF. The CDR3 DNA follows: TGTGCCAGCAGTTACGGGACACTCTTCCCATCGGAGCTGTTTTTT.